These 8 T cell receptor beta chains were sequenced from one sample in a study of sequential checkpoint blockade in melanoma. The protocol was immunoSEQ multiplex PCR, while the TCRdb copy is restricted to in-frame clones and leaves out a portion. The sample includes about 13,000 clones, around 20% seen only once; the top ten take 5.5% to 7%. Treatment in this sample: randomized to nivolumab then ipilimumab (arm A) or the reverse (arm B). Sequenced material: tumor tissue (inferred from file names), taken from a patient given nivolumab and ipilimumab in sequence. The receptors derive from a human donor with melanoma.

V is TRBV5-1 and J is TRBJ1-1, with D maybe TRBD1 (5 bases). The V gene's germline CDR1 is SGHRS and CDR2 YFSETQ. The CDR3 spans 16 residues. Between the trimmed V and J ends, which lost 3 bases and 1 base, there was a span of 16 bases. CDR3 loop: CASSWHTVGTNTEAFF. DNA of the CDR3: TGCGCCAGCAGCTGGCATACAGTGGGGACGAACACTGAAGCTTTCTTT.

This clone was detected only a few times. J is TRBJ2-5 and V is TRBV6-8; 12 bases agree with TRBD2. Trimming took 4 bases from V and 5 from J; bases not matched to a gene: 8. The CDR3 has 16 amino acids. CDR1 and CDR2 from the germline V gene are MNHGY and SAAAGT. The CDR3 DNA sequence: TGTGCCAGCAGTTTCGGACTAGCGGGGTTGACGGAGACCCAGTACTTC. Translation: CASSFGLAGLTETQYF.

This clone was found once. The chain combines TRBV28 with TRBJ1-4; the match to TRBD1 covers 7 bases. Germline values: CDR1 MDHEN, CDR2 SYDVKM. V trimming: 9 bases; J trimming: 1 base; junction bases outside the gene matches: 5. CDR3 size: 14 residues. CDR3 nucleotides: TGTGCCAGTACAGGGGTGGAAACTAATGAAAAACTGTTTTTT. Translating gives CASTGVETNEKLFF.

This clone was recorded many times. The rearrangement joins TRBV4-1 to TRBJ2-7; D may be TRBD1 (8 bases). The CDR3 length is 14 residues. V lost 3 bases and J lost 6, with 15 bases in between. Germline lookup yields CDR1 MGHRA and CDR2 YSYEKL. CDR3 loop: CASSQMTGEGEQYF. CDR3 nucleotides: TGCGCCAGCAGCCAGATGACAGGGGAGGGCGAGCAGTACTTC.

DNA of the CDR3: TGTGCCACCAGCAGCAATGGGGTGTCAAACTATGGCTACACCTTC. It is translated as CATSSNGVSNYGYTF. J is TRBJ1-2 and V is TRBV15; D unclear. V gave up 3 bases and J gave up 2 bases, with 13 bases separating them. Germline V gene lookup returns CDR1 LNHNV and CDR2 YYDKDF (reference sequence). The CDR3 runs 15 residues.

V is TRBV28 and J is TRBJ2-2, with TRBD1 identical over 7 bases. After removal of 4 bases from V and 4 bases from J, the junction contained 3 bases not matched to a gene. Germline-derived CDR1 and CDR2 are MDHEN and SYDVKM. The CDR3 has 14 residues. CDR3 protein: CASSSSGGTGELFF. The CDR3 DNA sequence: TGTGCCAGCAGTTCGTCAGGGGGCACCGGGGAGCTGTTTTTT.

J is TRBJ2-1 and V is TRBV30, with 16 bases aligning to TRBD2. From germline, CDR1 is GTSNPN and CDR2 SVGIG (reference sequence). V dropped 5 bases and J dropped 9; count of bases not matched to a gene: 10. This CDR3 has 16 amino acids. Here the CDR3 reads CAWARGTSGRVGEQFF. The DNA of the CDR3 is TGTGCCTGGGCCCGGGGGACTAGCGGGAGGGTCGGTGAGCAGTTCTTC. Using reference TRBV30 and TRBJ2-1 for the parts outside the CDR3, the full variable domain is SQTIHQWPATLVQPVGSPLSLECTVEGTSNPNLYWYRQAAGRGLQLLFYSVGIGQISSEVPQNLSASRPQDRQFILSSKKLLLSDSGFYLCAWARGTSGRVGEQFFGPGTRLTVL.

The chain has TRBV21-1 and TRBJ2-5; no check of the table's D call, TRBD2, against the DNA was made. TRBV21-1 is a pseudogene segment. The CDR3 totals 15 residues. DNA for the CDR3: TGTGCCAGCAGCGTAAGGCTCAGCGAAGGAGAGACCCAGTACTTC. It codes for CASSVRLSEGETQYF.